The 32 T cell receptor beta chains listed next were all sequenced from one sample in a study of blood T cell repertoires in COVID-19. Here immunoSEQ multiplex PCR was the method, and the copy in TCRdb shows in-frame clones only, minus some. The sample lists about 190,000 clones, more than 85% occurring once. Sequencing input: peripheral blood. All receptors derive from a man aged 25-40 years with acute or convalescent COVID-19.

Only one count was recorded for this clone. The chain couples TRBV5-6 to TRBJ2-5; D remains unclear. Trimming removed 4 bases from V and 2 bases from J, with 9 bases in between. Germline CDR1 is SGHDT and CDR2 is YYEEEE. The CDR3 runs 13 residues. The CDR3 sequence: CASSIRGQETQYF. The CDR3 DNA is TGTGCCAGCAGCATACGAGGTCAAGAGACCCAGTACTTC. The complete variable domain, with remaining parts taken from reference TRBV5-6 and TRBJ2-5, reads DAGVTQSPTHLIKTRGQQVTLRCSPKSGHDTVSWYQQALGQGPQFIFQYYEEEERQRGNFPDRFSGHQFPNYSSELNVNALLLGDSALYLCASSIRGQETQYFGPGTRLLVL.

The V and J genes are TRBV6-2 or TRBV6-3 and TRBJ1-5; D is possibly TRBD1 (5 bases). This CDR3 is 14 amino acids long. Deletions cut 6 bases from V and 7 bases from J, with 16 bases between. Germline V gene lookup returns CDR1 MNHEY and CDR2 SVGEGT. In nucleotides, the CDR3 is TGTGCCAGCAGCATGGCTGGGGGGGGGCAGCCCCAGCATTTT. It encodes CASSMAGGGQPQHF.

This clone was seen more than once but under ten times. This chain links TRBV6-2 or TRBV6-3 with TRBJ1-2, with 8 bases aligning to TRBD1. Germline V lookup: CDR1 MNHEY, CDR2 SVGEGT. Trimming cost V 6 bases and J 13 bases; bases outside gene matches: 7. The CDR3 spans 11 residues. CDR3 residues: CASSPDRGFTF. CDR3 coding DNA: TGTGCCAGCAGCCCAGACAGGGGATTCACCTTC.

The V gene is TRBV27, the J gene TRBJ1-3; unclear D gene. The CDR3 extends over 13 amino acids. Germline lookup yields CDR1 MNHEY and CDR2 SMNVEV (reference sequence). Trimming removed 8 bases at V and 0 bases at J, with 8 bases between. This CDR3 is CASGEFSGNTIYF. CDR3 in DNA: TGTGCCAGCGGAGAATTCTCTGGAAACACCATATATTTT.

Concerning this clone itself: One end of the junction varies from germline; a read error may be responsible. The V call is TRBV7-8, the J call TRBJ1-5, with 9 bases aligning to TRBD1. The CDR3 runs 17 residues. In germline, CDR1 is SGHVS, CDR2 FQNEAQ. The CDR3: CAGSLGQGRISNQPQHF. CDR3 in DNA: TGTGCCGGCAGCTTAGGACAGGGGCGTATTAGCAATCAGCCCCAGCATTTT.

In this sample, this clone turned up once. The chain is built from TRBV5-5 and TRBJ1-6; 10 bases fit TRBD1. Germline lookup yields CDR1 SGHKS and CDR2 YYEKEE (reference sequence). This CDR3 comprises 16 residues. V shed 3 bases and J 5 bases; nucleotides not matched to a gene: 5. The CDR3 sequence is CASSSRQGANNSPLHF. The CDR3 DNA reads TGTGCCAGCAGCTCACGACAGGGGGCTAATAATTCACCCCTCCACTTT.

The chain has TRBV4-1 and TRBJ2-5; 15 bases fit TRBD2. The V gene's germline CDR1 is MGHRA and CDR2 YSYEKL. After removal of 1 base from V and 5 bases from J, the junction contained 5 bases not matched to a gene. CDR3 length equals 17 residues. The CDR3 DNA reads TGCGCCAGCAGCCAAGGGACTAGCGGGGGGGCCTTTGAGACCCAGTACTTC. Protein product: CASSQGTSGGAFETQYF.

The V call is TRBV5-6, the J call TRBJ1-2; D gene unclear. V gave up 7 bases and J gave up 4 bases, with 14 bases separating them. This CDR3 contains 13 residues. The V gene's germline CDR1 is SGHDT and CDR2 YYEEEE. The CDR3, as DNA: TGTGCCAGCCGACGGGCGGGGAGCTATGGCTACACCTTC. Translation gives CASRRAGSYGYTF.

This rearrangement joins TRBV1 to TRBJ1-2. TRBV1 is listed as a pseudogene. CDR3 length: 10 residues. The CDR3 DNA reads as TGCACCCCTGCGAAATATGGCTACACCTTC. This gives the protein CTPAKYGYTF.

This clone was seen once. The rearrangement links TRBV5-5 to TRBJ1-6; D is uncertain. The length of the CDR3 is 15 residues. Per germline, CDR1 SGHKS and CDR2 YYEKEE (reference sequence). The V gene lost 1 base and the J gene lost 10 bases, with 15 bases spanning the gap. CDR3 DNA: TGTGCCAGCAGCTTGTTGATCAGGTCGGGATCACCCCTCCACTTT. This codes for CASSLLIRSGSPLHF.

CDR3 in amino acids: CASSLAEGSRGSEAFF. CDR3 coding DNA: TGCGCCAGCAGCTTGGCCGAGGGGAGTCGGGGGTCTGAAGCTTTCTTT. The chain carries TRBV5-1 and TRBJ1-1; TRBD1 is a possible D gene (5 bases). Germline V gene lookup returns CDR1 SGHRS and CDR2 YFSETQ. The CDR3 contains 16 residues. V was shortened by 0 bases and J by 6 bases, with 18 bases between the two germline ends.

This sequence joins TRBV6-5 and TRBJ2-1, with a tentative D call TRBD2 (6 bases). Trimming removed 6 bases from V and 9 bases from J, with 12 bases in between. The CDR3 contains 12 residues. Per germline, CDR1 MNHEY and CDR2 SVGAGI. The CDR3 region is CASRVPGGEQFF. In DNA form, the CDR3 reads TGTGCCAGCAGAGTTCCCGGGGGTGAGCAGTTCTTC.

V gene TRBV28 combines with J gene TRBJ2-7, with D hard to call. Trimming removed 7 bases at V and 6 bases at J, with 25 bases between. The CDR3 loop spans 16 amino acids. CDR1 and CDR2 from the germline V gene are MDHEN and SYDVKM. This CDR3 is CASTNPTLTQTSEQYF. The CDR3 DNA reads TGTGCCAGCACCAATCCCACTCTGACCCAGACTTCCGAGCAGTACTTC.

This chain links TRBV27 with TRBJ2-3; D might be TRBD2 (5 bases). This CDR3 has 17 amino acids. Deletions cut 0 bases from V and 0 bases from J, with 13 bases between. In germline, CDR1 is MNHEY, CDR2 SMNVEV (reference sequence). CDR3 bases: TGTGCCAGCAGTTTATCGAGGCTAGCTGCTAGCACAGATACGCAGTATTTT. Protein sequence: CASSLSRLAASTDTQYF.

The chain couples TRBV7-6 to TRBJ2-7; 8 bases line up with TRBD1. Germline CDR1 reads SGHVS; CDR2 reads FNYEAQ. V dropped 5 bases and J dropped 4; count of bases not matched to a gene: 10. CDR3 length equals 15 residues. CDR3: CASSTGTGLGYEQYF. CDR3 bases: TGTGCCAGCAGCACCGGGACAGGCCTCGGTTACGAGCAGTACTTC.

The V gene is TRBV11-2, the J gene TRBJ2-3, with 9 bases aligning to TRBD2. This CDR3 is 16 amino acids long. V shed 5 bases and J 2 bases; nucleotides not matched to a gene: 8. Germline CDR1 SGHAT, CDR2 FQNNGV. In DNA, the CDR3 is TGTGCCAGCAGCATGACTAGCGGTACCCACACAGATACGCAGTATTTT. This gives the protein CASSMTSGTHTDTQYF.

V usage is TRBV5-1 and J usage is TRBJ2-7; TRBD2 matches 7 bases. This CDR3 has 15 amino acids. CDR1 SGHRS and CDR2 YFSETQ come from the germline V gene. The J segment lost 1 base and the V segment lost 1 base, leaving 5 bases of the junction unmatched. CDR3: CASSLMAGVSYEQYF. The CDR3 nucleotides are TGCGCCAGCAGCTTGATGGCGGGAGTGTCCTACGAGCAGTACTTC.

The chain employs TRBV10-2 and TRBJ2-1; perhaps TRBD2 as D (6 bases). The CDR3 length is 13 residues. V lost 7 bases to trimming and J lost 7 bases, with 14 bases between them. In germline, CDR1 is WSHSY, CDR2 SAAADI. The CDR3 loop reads CASKTREGNEQFF. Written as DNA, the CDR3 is TGCGCCAGCAAGACGCGGGAAGGGAATGAGCAGTTCTTC.

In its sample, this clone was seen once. Here the CDR3 DNA reads TGTGCCAGTAAGTTGTCCGGCTACAATGAGCAGTTCTTC. Translation: CASKLSGYNEQFF. This chain links TRBV19 with TRBJ2-1, with D unclear. The CDR3 length is 13 residues. Looked up from germline, CDR1 is LNHDA and CDR2 is SQIVND (reference sequence). The ends were cut back, 7 bases at V and 3 bases at J, with 10 bases in the middle.

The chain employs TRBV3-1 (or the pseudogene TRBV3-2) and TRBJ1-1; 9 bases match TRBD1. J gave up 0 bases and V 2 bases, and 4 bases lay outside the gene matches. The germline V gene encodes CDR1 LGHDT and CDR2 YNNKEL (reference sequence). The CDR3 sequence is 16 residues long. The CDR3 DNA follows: TGTGCCAGCAGCCAAAAAGGGGACAGGGTGAACACTGAAGCTTTCTTT. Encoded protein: CASSQKGDRVNTEAFF.

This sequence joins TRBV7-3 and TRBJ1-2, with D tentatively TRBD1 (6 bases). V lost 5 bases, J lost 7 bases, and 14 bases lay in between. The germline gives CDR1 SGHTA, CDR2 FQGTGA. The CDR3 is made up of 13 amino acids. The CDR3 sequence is CASSQHRESGYTF. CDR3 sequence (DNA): TGTGCCAGCAGCCAGCACAGGGAGTCTGGCTACACCTTC. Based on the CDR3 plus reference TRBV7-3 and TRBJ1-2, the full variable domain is GAGVSQTPSNKVTEKGKYVELRCDPISGHTALYWYRQSLGQGPEFLIYFQGTGAADDSGLPNDRFFAVRPEGSVSTLKIQRTERGDSAVYLCASSQHRESGYTFGSGTRLTVV.

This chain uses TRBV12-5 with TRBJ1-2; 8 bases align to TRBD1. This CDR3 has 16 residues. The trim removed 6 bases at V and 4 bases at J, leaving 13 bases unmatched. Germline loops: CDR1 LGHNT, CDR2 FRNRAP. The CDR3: CASGEDRGGGSYGYTF. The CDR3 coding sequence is TGTGCTAGTGGAGAAGACAGGGGTGGGGGCAGCTATGGCTACACCTTC.

The CDR3 spells CASSLHRDRVYEQYF. The CDR3 DNA reads as TGTGCCAGCAGCTTGCACCGGGACAGGGTCTACGAGCAGTACTTC. This chain uses TRBV11-2 with TRBJ2-7, with TRBD1 matching over 9 bases. There are 15 residues in the CDR3. The J segment lost 3 bases and the V segment lost 3 bases, leaving 6 bases of the junction unmatched. Germline V gene sequence: CDR1 SGHAT, CDR2 FQNNGV.

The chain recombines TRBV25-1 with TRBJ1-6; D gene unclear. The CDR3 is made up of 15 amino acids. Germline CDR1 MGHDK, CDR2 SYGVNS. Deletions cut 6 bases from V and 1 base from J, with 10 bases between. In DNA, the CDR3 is TGTGCCAGCAGGGAGGTAGGGTCCTATAATTCACCCCTCCACTTT. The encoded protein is CASREVGSYNSPLHF. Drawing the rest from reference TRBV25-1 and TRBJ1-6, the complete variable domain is EADIYQTPRYLVIGTGKKITLECSQTMGHDKMYWYQQDPGMELHLIHYSYGVNSTEKGDLSSESTVSRIRTEHFPLTLESARPSHTSQYLCASREVGSYNSPLHFGNGTRLTVT.

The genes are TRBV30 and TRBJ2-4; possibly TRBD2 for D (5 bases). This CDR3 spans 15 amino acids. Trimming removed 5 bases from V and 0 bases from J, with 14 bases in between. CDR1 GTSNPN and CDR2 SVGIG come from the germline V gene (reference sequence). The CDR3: CAWGGYVLAKNIQYF. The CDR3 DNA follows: TGTGCCTGGGGCGGGTATGTTCTAGCCAAAAACATTCAGTACTTC.

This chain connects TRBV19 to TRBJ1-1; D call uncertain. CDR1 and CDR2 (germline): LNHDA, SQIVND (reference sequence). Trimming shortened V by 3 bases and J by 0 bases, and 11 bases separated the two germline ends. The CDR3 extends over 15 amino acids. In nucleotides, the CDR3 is TGTGCCAGTAGTATCTCAGTAAACATGAACACTGAAGCTTTCTTT. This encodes CASSISVNMNTEAFF. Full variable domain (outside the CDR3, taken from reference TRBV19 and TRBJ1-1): DGGITQSPKYLFRKEGQNVTLSCEQNLNHDAMYWYRQDPGQGLRLIYYSQIVNDFQKGDIAEGYSVSREKKESFPLTVTSAQKNPTAFYLCASSISVNMNTEAFFGQGTRLTVV.

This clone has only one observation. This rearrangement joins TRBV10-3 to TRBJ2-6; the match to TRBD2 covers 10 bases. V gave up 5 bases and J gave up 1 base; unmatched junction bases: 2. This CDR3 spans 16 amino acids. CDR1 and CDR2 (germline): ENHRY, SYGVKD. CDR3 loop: CAISPGLASGANVLTF. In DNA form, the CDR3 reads TGTGCCATCAGTCCGGGACTAGCGTCTGGGGCCAACGTCCTGACTTTC.

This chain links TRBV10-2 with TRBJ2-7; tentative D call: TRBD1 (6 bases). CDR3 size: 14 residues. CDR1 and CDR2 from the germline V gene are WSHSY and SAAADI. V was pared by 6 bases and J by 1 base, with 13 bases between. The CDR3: CASRDRLNSYEQYF. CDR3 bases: TGCGCCAGCAGGGACAGATTGAATTCCTACGAGCAGTACTTC.

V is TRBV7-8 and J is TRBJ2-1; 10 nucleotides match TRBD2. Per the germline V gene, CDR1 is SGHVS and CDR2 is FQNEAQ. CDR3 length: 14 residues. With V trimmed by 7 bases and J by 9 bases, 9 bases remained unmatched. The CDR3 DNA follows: TGTGCCAGCAAAGCTAGCGGGAGTTATGGTGAGCAGTTCTTC. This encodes CASKASGSYGEQFF. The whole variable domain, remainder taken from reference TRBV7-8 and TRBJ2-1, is GAGVSQSPRYKVAKRGQDVALRCDPISGHVSLFWYQQALGQGPEFLTYFQNEAQLDKSGLPSDRFFAERPEGSVSTLKIQRTQQEDSAVYLCASKASGSYGEQFFGPGTRLTVL.

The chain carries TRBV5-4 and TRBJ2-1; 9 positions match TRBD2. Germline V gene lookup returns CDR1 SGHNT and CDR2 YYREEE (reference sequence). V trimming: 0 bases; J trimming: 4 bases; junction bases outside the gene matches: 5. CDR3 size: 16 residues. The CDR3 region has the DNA TGTGCCAGCAGCTTGGCCAGCGGGAGGTCTTACAATGAGCAGTTCTTC. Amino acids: CASSLASGRSYNEQFF.

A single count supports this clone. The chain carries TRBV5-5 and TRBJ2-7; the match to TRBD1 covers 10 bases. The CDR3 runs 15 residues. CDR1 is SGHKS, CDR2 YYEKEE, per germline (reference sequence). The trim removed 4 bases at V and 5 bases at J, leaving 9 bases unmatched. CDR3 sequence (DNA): TGTGCCAGCAGCACTCCGGGACAGGGGATACACGAGCAGTACTTC. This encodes CASSTPGQGIHEQYF.

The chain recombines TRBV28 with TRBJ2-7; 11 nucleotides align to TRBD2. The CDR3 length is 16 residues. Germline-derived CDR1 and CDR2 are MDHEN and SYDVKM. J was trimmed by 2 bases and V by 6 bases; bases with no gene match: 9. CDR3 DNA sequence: TGTGCCAGCAGCCCGACTAGCGGGACTACACCCTACGAGCAGTACTTC. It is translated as CASSPTSGTTPYEQYF.